This paragraph covers one TCR beta chain sequence. The germline gene is not matched at one end of the junction; a read error may be the cause. Total RNA and DNA came together from about 19-30 mg of bulk tissue without cell sorting. Among the patients, all had chronic HBV infection and none had been treated. Viable tumor cells exceeded 85% in all tumor samples. Synthesis of TCR beta cDNA was carried out from 500 ng total RNA with a constant-region primer. What produced the TCR beta libraries was three nested multiplex PCR rounds using slightly modified ARM-PCR. Amplification in the first two PCR rounds was performed using TRBV1-TRBV30 forward primers and a C-beta reverse primer for 10 cycles each. TCRdb re-called the multiplex PCR reads through MiXCR, storing one row per CDR3 protein. This sample carries fewer than 250,000 distinct CDR3 sequences, over 80% of them seen once, and the ten largest clones take 15% to 20%.

Germline CDR1 is MNHEY and CDR2 is SVGEGT. CDR3 length equals 11 residues. The data derive from a study of tumor-infiltrating lymphocytes in primary liver carcinoma. Sequenced sample: tumor tissue from primary liver carcinoma. The genes are TRBV6-2 or TRBV6-3 and TRBJ2-7; TRBD2 is a possible D gene (5 bases). The clonotype was recovered from a man aged 35 to 55 with primary liver carcinoma and hepatitis B virus infection. The chain's CDR3 is CALSAGYERYF. The CDR3 DNA follows: TGTGCCCTTAGCGCCGGTTACGAGCGGTACTTC.